Below, 15 T cell receptor beta chains from the same sample are listed, as sequenced in a study of regulatory T cells in long-lasting Graves disease. Time point of the sample: newly diagnosed GD, antithyroid drugs for less than 3 months. With RNA extracted from PBMCs as input, the TCR library was made. Construction of TCR beta libraries relied on iRepertoire HTBI primers and on Arm-PCR targeting CDR3 regions. TCRdb itself ran the multiplex PCR reads through MiXCR, one entry per CDR3 protein. The repertoire holds fewer than 400,000 distinct CDR3 sequences, with 18% as singletons. Sequenced here: peripheral blood mononuclear cells (PBMCs), sampled at new diagnosis, from a patient treated with antithyroid drugs. The source of these receptors is a female donor with Graves disease.

This clonotype was recorded many times. The rearrangement joins TRBV20-1 to TRBJ2-3, with 12 bases fitting TRBD2. J gave up 5 bases and V 5 bases, and 2 bases lay outside the gene matches. Germline CDR1 and CDR2: DFQATT and SNEGSKA (reference sequence). CDR3 length equals 13 residues. The CDR3 reads CSASTSGRDTQYF. CDR3 DNA: TGCAGTGCTTCGACTAGCGGGAGAGATACGCAGTATTTT.

To note about this clonotype: This may stem from a read error, because a much larger clone lies one nucleotide away. The V gene is TRBV24-1, the J gene TRBJ2-1; 11 bases are shared with TRBD2. CDR1 and CDR2 from the germline V gene are KGHDR and SFDVKD. The CDR3 is 15 amino acids. The CDR3 coding sequence is TGTGCCACCAGTCCTAGCGGGAGGTCCTACGATGAGCAGTTCTTC. Protein product: CATSPSGRSYDEQFF.

In its sample, this clonotype was seen many times. The rearrangement joins TRBV12-3 or TRBV12-4 to TRBJ1-6, with a possible D match to TRBD1 (5 bases). Trimming pared 3 bases from V and 7 bases from J, leaving 13 bases between. The CDR3 has 15 amino acids. CDR3 DNA: TGTGCCAGCAGTTTGGGGGGGTCGGGGAATTCACCCCTCCACTTT. Its protein product is CASSLGGSGNSPLHF.

The chain employs TRBV6-5 and TRBJ2-7; 10 bases are shared with TRBD2. This CDR3 is 14 amino acids long. The germline V gene encodes CDR1 MNHEY and CDR2 SVGAGI. Trimming at V came to 2 bases and at J to 5 bases, leaving 3 bases not matched to a gene. The CDR3 protein is CASSYGTSEDEQYF. The CDR3, as DNA: TGTGCCAGCAGTTACGGGACTAGCGAAGACGAGCAGTACTTC.

This clonotype has a count of ten or more. This chain connects TRBV2 to TRBJ1-2; no firm D call. The CDR3 extends over 11 amino acids. Germline V gene sequence: CDR1 SNHLY, CDR2 FYNNEI. V lost 3 bases to trimming and J lost 10 bases, with 9 bases between them. CDR3 bases: TGTGCCAGCAGTGATCGGGTTGTCTACACCTTC. It specifies CASSDRVVYTF.

The table lists this clonotype with many counts. This rearrangement joins TRBV10-1 to TRBJ2-3, with D maybe TRBD2 (5 bases). The V gene's germline CDR1 is WNHNN and CDR2 SYGVQD (reference sequence). V dropped 4 bases and J dropped 2 bases, with 10 bases sitting between them. CDR3 size: 14 residues. Here the CDR3 reads CASSVVGATDTQYF. CDR3 sequence (DNA): TGCGCCAGCAGTGTTGTGGGAGCCACAGATACGCAGTATTTT.

The genes are TRBV10-3 and TRBJ2-3; the match to TRBD2 covers 9 bases. This CDR3 region has 15 residues. Germline CDR1 reads ENHRY; CDR2 reads SYGVKD. J lost 4 bases, V lost 4 bases, and 6 bases had no gene match. CDR3 in amino acids: CAISGAGGPADTQYF. The CDR3 nucleotides read TGTGCCATCAGTGGGGCGGGAGGGCCTGCAGATACGCAGTATTTT.

In this sample, this clonotype turned up a few times. The J gene is TRBJ2-3, the V gene TRBV30, with D tentatively TRBD2 (5 bases). CDR3 length: 17 residues. Germline CDR1 is GTSNPN and CDR2 is SVGIG (reference sequence). The V gene lost 3 bases and the J gene lost 4 bases, with 23 bases spanning the gap. This CDR3 reads CAWSAAGNLGLSDTQYF. DNA of the CDR3: TGTGCCTGGAGCGCGGCCGGGAACCTTGGGCTCTCAGATACGCAGTATTTT.

Many counts were recorded for this clonotype. The V call is TRBV2, the J call TRBJ1-1, with 7 bases lining up with TRBD1. The CDR3 covers 13 residues. The J segment lost 1 base and the V segment lost 9 bases, leaving 5 bases of the junction unmatched. Germline V gene lookup returns CDR1 SNHLY and CDR2 FYNNEI. DNA for the CDR3: TGTGCCAGGACGGACAGGAGGAACACTGAAGCTTTCTTT. Translated, it gives CARTDRRNTEAFF.

In its sample, this clonotype was seen a few times. The chain employs TRBV19 and TRBJ1-2; 7 positions match TRBD1. Germline V gives CDR1 LNHDA, CDR2 SQIVND (reference sequence). CDR3 length equals 13 residues. With V trimmed by 5 bases and J by 7 bases, 7 bases remained unmatched. The CDR3 loop is CASSYRGFAGYTF. The DNA of the CDR3 is TGTGCCAGTAGTTACAGGGGATTCGCTGGCTACACCTTC.

This clonotype was counted at least ten times. This chain connects TRBV7-9 to TRBJ2-1; 8 nucleotides agree with TRBD2. The trim removed 5 bases at V and 3 bases at J, leaving 9 bases unmatched. The CDR3 extends over 16 amino acids. Germline V gene lookup returns CDR1 SEHNR and CDR2 FQNEAQ (reference sequence). CDR3 sequence (DNA): TGTGCCAGCAGCCCTCCGGGACTAGGAGGCTACAATGAGCAGTTCTTC. It yields the protein CASSPPGLGGYNEQFF.

The V gene is TRBV5-4, the J gene TRBJ1-2; TRBD1 matches at 9 bases. Germline CDR1 and CDR2: SGHNT and YYREEE (reference sequence). This CDR3 has 15 residues. J was trimmed by 2 bases and V by 2 bases; bases with no gene match: 4. The CDR3 region is CASSFGTGSNYGYTF. The CDR3 DNA reads as TGTGCCAGCAGCTTCGGGACAGGGTCCAACTATGGCTACACCTTC.

The chain joins TRBV2 to TRBJ1-2, with D unclear. Germline lookup yields CDR1 SNHLY and CDR2 FYNNEI. The CDR3 length is 13 residues. V lost 4 bases to trimming and J lost 4 bases, with 10 bases between them. The CDR3 reads CASSVEQTYGYTF. CDR3 sequence (DNA): TGTGCCAGCAGTGTTGAACAGACCTATGGCTACACCTTC.

This clonotype came up many times. V and J are TRBV28 and TRBJ1-1, with D uncertain. Germline CDR1 and CDR2: MDHEN and SYDVKM. The CDR3 has 13 residues. The V gene lost 8 bases and the J gene lost 4 bases, with 14 bases spanning the gap. This CDR3 is CASSSDGRTEAFF. The CDR3 DNA reads as TGTGCCAGCTCTTCCGACGGGCGCACTGAAGCTTTCTTT.

The genes are TRBV12-3 or TRBV12-4 and TRBJ1-4; no clear D gene. The CDR3 is made up of 17 amino acids. The V gene lost 5 bases and the J gene lost 0 bases, with 16 bases spanning the gap. Here the CDR3 DNA reads TGTGCCAGCAGTAAGTCTGGGGTTCAGGCAACTAATGAAAAACTGTTTTTT. Its translation is CASSKSGVQATNEKLFF.